The rows below give T cell receptor beta chains drawn from one sample of a study of cytomegalovirus exposure and HLA in healthy donors. Sequencing used immunoSEQ multiplex PCR; TCRdb keeps in-frame clones, though not all of them. The profile shows 210,000 or so clones, about 80% of them singletons. Sequenced sample: PBMCs. The origin of the receptors is an older woman in good health and CMV-seropositive. Both conserved end residues are part of each CDR3. Each record gives: clone size, J gene, V gene, D gene, CDR3 DNA, CDR3 protein. The D gene is left open where the match is weak. A row's size may be missing; if present it is once, few, many or a size class.

abundance: NA; j_gene: TRBJ2-3; v_gene: TRBV5-1; d_gene: NA; CDR3nt: TGCGCCAGCAGCTTGTTAGAGAGCACAGATACGCAGTATTTT; CDR3aa: CASSLLESTDTQYF
abundance: many; j_gene: TRBJ2-1; v_gene: TRBV11-2; d_gene: TRBD1; CDR3nt: TGTGCCAGCAGACCGGTGAACAGGGGGCTTAATGAGCAGTTCTTC; CDR3aa: CASRPVNRGLNEQFF
abundance: NA; j_gene: TRBJ1-1; v_gene: TRBV11-2; d_gene: NA; CDR3nt: TGTGCCAGCAGCCCCGTGACAGCATCCGCGGCTTTCTTT; CDR3aa: CASSPVTASAAFF
abundance: NA; j_gene: TRBJ1-3; v_gene: TRBV29-1; d_gene: NA; CDR3nt: TGCAGCGCTAGGAGGGGCTCTGGAAACACCATATATTTT; CDR3aa: CSARRGSGNTIYF
abundance: NA; j_gene: TRBJ1-1; v_gene: TRBV30; d_gene: NA; CDR3nt: TGTGCCTGGACTCGAGGTCGGACTGAAGCTTTCTTT; CDR3aa: CAWTRGRTEAFF
abundance: NA; j_gene: TRBJ1-4; v_gene: TRBV7-9; d_gene: NA; CDR3nt: TGTGCCAGCAGCTTAGCCCCAGGGGTGGGTGAAAAACTGTTTTTT; CDR3aa: CASSLAPGVGEKLFF
abundance: NA; j_gene: TRBJ2-3; v_gene: TRBV4-1; d_gene: TRBD1; CDR3nt: TGCGCCAGCAGAGGCACCGGGACAGCCACAGATACGCAGTATTTT; CDR3aa: CASRGTGTATDTQYF
abundance: NA; j_gene: TRBJ2-1; v_gene: TRBV6-5; d_gene: NA; CDR3nt: TGTGCCAGCAGGGGGCAAAATGAGCAGTTCTTC; CDR3aa: CASRGQNEQFF
abundance: NA; j_gene: TRBJ1-5; v_gene: TRBV19; d_gene: NA; CDR3nt: TGTGCCAGTAGTATGGGGAGCGGTCAGCCCCAGCATTTT; CDR3aa: CASSMGSGQPQHF
abundance: few; j_gene: TRBJ2-7; v_gene: TRBV28; d_gene: NA; CDR3nt: TGTGCCAGCAGTTTAAGCGGTTACGAGCAGTACTTC; CDR3aa: CASSLSGYEQYF
abundance: few; j_gene: TRBJ1-2; v_gene: TRBV30; d_gene: NA; CDR3nt: TGTGCCTGGGCCCCAAAGCTCGAAGCTAACTATGGCTACACCTTC; CDR3aa: CAWAPKLEANYGYTF
abundance: NA; j_gene: TRBJ2-2; v_gene: TRBV7-2; d_gene: NA; CDR3nt: TGTGCCAGCAGCCCCGGCGGTATGAACACCGGGGAGCTGTTTTTT; CDR3aa: CASSPGGMNTGELFF
abundance: NA; j_gene: TRBJ1-1; v_gene: TRBV7-9; d_gene: TRBD1; CDR3nt: TGTGCCAGCAGCTTTGAGACAGGGACTGAAGCTTTCTTT; CDR3aa: CASSFETGTEAFF
abundance: NA; j_gene: TRBJ2-1; v_gene: TRBV9; d_gene: NA; CDR3nt: TGTGCCAGCAGCGTAGGGGTGCAGGACTCCTACAATGAGCAGTTCTTC; CDR3aa: CASSVGVQDSYNEQFF
abundance: NA; j_gene: TRBJ1-2; v_gene: TRBV6-4; d_gene: NA; CDR3nt: TGTGCCAGCAGTGAAGAAGGGGGGGCTCTTTATATTAGGACCTTC; CDR3aa: CASSEEGGALYIRTF
abundance: NA; j_gene: TRBJ2-7; v_gene: TRBV18; d_gene: NA; CDR3nt: TGTGCCAGCTCACCACCAGGGGTGGGGTCCGAGCAGTACTTC; CDR3aa: CASSPPGVGSEQYF
abundance: NA; j_gene: TRBJ2-1; v_gene: TRBV10-2; d_gene: TRBD2; CDR3nt: TGCGCCAGCAGGGGAAGCGGGGTACCGTACAATGAGCAGTTCTTC; CDR3aa: CASRGSGVPYNEQFF
abundance: NA; j_gene: TRBJ2-7; v_gene: TRBV5-1; d_gene: TRBD2; CDR3nt: TGCGCCAGCAGCCTGGGGGCTAGCGGGGGGACCTACGAGCAGTACTTC; CDR3aa: CASSLGASGGTYEQYF
abundance: NA; j_gene: TRBJ2-7; v_gene: TRBV7-9; d_gene: TRBD2; CDR3nt: TGTGCCAGCAGCTTAAGGGTCGGCGGGGGGGAATCCTACGAGCAGTACTTC; CDR3aa: CASSLRVGGGESYEQYF
abundance: NA; j_gene: TRBJ1-2; v_gene: TRBV7-8; d_gene: NA; CDR3nt: TGTGCCAGCAGCTTTTCCGGGTCCCGTACCTATGGCTACACCTTC; CDR3aa: CASSFSGSRTYGYTF
abundance: NA; j_gene: TRBJ2-3; v_gene: TRBV5-4; d_gene: NA; CDR3nt: TGTGCCAGCAGCTTGGGGAATCCGAGGAGCACAGATACGCAGTATTTT; CDR3aa: CASSLGNPRSTDTQYF
abundance: NA; j_gene: TRBJ2-7; v_gene: TRBV2; d_gene: TRBD2; CDR3nt: TGTGCCAGCAGTGGAACCCCTATAGCGGGGTTCTTAAGCTCCTACGAGCAGTACTTC; CDR3aa: CASSGTPIAGFLSSYEQYF
abundance: NA; j_gene: TRBJ2-3; v_gene: TRBV5-1; d_gene: TRBD2; CDR3nt: TGCGCCAGCAGCTCGCCCGGGACTAGCGGGGTGACGCAGTATTTT; CDR3aa: CASSSPGTSGVTQYF
abundance: NA; j_gene: TRBJ2-7; v_gene: TRBV5-1; d_gene: TRBD1; CDR3nt: TGCGCCAGCAGCTCTGGGATACCGGGACAGGGGGCCAACGAGCAGTACTTC; CDR3aa: CASSSGIPGQGANEQYF
abundance: NA; j_gene: TRBJ2-7; v_gene: TRBV10-3; d_gene: NA; CDR3nt: TGTGCCATCAGTGGTCTAGCCCCAGGTCACGAGCAGTACTTC; CDR3aa: CAISGLAPGHEQYF